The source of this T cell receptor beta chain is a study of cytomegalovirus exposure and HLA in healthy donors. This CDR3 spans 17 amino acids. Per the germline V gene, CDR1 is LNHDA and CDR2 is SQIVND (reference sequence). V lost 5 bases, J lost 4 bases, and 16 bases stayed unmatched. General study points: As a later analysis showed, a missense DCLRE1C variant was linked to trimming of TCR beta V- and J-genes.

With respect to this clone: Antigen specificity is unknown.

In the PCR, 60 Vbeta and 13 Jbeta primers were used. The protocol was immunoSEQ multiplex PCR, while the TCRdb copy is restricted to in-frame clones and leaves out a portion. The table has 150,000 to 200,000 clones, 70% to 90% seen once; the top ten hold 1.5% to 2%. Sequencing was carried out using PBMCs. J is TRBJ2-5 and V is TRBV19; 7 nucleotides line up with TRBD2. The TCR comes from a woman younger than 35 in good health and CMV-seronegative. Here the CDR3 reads CASSDQAGGGGIETQYF. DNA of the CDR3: TGTGCCAGTAGTGACCAGGCTGGGGGGGGTGGAATAGAGACCCAGTACTTC.